The present entry profiles one T cell receptor (beta chain) with its context. Its antigen remains unidentified. The data stem from a study of T cell repertoires in cytomegalovirus infection. Study as a whole: Evidence of both CMV infection and a matching HLA type came from public TCR beta signatures.

CDR1 LNHNV and CDR2 YYDKDF come from the germline V gene (reference sequence). Trimming stripped 0 bases from V and 0 bases from J, with 17 bases between. The CDR3 length is 19 residues. TCRdb reprocessed the reads with MiXCR, giving one entry per CDR3 protein. The sample contains over 150,000 distinct CDR3 sequences, about 21% of which appear only once. General study findings and limits: HLA-C-restricted CMV-specific TCR beta clonotypes prevailed in the ex vivo response. Cumulative frequency of public TCR beta families picked out carriers of CMV plus the relevant HLA.

The genes are TRBV15 and TRBJ1-4; D gene unclear. The receptor was isolated from a human donor in good health (CMV status not recorded). Some clones in this sample may be carry-over from other donors' samples. Material for sequencing was PBMCs. CDR3 nucleotides: TGTGCCACCAGCAGAGATCCCCGCCAGCCCTATGCAACTAATGAAAAACTGTTTTTT. It yields the protein CATSRDPRQPYATNEKLFF.